Listed below are T cell receptor beta chains from one sample, sequenced in a study of Ad26.COV2.S vaccination and SARS-CoV-2 variants. Sequencing used immunoSEQ multiplex PCR; TCRdb keeps in-frame clones, though not all of them. The repertoire holds more than 350,000 clones, with more than 80% as singletons. Sequenced here: peripheral blood, sampled in a trial of Ad26.COV2.S vaccine versus placebo. These receptors originate from a person aged 18-65 years who received the Ad26.COV2.S COVID-19 vaccine or a placebo. CDR3s include the opening cysteine and the closing phenylalanine or tryptophan. Each record gives: V gene, clone size, D gene, J gene, CDR3 DNA, CDR3 protein. A D gene is named only where the DNA matches it firmly. The size entry is marked missing in some rows and otherwise reads once, few, many or a size class.

TRBV29-1	-	-	TRBJ1-2	TGCAGCGTCGAAGGGGGGGAAACACCTAACTATGGCTACACCTTC	CSVEGGETPNYGYTF
TRBV11-2	-	-	TRBJ1-2	TGTGCCAGCAGTCCGGGACACAACTATGGCTACACCTTC	CASSPGHNYGYTF
TRBV15	-	-	TRBJ2-5	TGTGCCACCAGCAGAGATATAGGCGGGGAGACCCAGTACTTC	CATSRDIGGETQYF
TRBV28	-	TRBD1	TRBJ1-4	TGTGCCAGCAGTTTACGCAGGGGGCGGAGGACTAATGAAAAACTGTTTTTT	CASSLRRGRRTNEKLFF
TRBV30	-	-	TRBJ1-1	TGTGCCTGGAGTGGGGGTTTGTGGACTGAAGCTTTCTTT	CAWSGGLWTEAFF
TRBV5-1	few	TRBD1	TRBJ2-7	TGCGCCAGCAGCTCGACAGGGGAACCTAACTTC	CASSSTGEPNF
TRBV4-3	-	TRBD1	TRBJ1-2	TGCGCCAGCAGCCAAGATGAGCACAGGGGGAATGGCTACACCTTC	CASSQDEHRGNGYTF
TRBV6-5	-	TRBD1	TRBJ1-1	TGTGCCAGCAGACTAAAGGGGGCAAGTAACACTGAAGCTTTCTTT	CASRLKGASNTEAFF
TRBV2	few	-	TRBJ1-1	TGTGCCGGCAGTAAGGTGAACACTGAAGCTTTCTTT	CAGSKVNTEAFF
TRBV6-5	-	TRBD1	TRBJ1-5	TGTGCCAGCAGTTACTCTGGCAGGGGGAATCAGCCCCAGCATTTT	CASSYSGRGNQPQHF
TRBV5-1	-	TRBD1	TRBJ2-7	TGCGCCAGCAGCCAAGGGACAGGGGGCTTGGAGCAGTACTTC	CASSQGTGGLEQYF
TRBV6-5	many	-	TRBJ1-6	TGTGCCAGCAGTTCTCGGACAGAACTAAATTCACCCCTCCACTTT	CASSSRTELNSPLHF
TRBV10-3	-	TRBD2	TRBJ2-7	TGTGCCATCAGTGGCAGTGGACTAGCGATTTCGGGCGAGCAGTACTTC	CAISGSGLAISGEQYF
TRBV10-3	-	-	TRBJ2-3	TGTGCCATTGCGTGGGGGGCGACAGATACGCAGTATTTT	CAIAWGATDTQYF
TRBV10-3	-	TRBD2	TRBJ2-2	TGTGCCATCAGGGGGACTAGCGGGGACGCGAACACCGGGGAGCTGTTTTTT	CAIRGTSGDANTGELFF
TRBV4-1	-	-	TRBJ1-4	TGCGCCAGCAGCCACGGTGAAAAACTGTTTTTT	CASSHGEKLFF
TRBV15	-	-	TRBJ1-4	TGTGCCACCAGCAGAAGGGCGTCGGCGAAACTGTTTTTT	CATSRRASAKLFF
TRBV18	-	-	TRBJ2-7	TGTGCCAGCTCACCACGTTCCGGGAGTTTGGCCGAGCAGTACTTC	CASSPRSGSLAEQYF
TRBV6-2/TRBV6-3	-	-	TRBJ1-2	TGTGCCAGCAGTTACCGGACGGAAGCCACCGACTATGGCTACACCTTC	CASSYRTEATDYGYTF
TRBV25-1	-	-	TRBJ2-5	TGTGCCAGCAGTGAATTGGGATACGAGACCCAGTACTTC	CASSELGYETQYF
TRBV6-5	-	-	TRBJ1-1	TGTGCCAGCAGTTCCTCTTGGACTGAAGCTTTCTTT	CASSSSWTEAFF
TRBV4-2	-	-	TRBJ1-1	TGTGCCAGCAGCCAAGACCAAATCAGGGGAGGCACTGAAGCTTTCTTT	CASSQDQIRGGTEAFF
TRBV12-3/TRBV12-4	-	-	TRBJ2-1	TGTGCCAGCAGTTTACTAGTTACTAGTGAGCAGTTCTTC	CASSLLVTSEQFF
TRBV5-4	once	-	TRBJ2-1	TGTGCCAGCAGCCCCACAACGTCATCGTCCTACAATGAGCAGTTCTTC	CASSPTTSSSYNEQFF
TRBV25-1	-	-	TRBJ2-7	TGTGCCAGCAGTGGCCGGGCCTACGAGCAGTACTTC	CASSGRAYEQYF
TRBV19	-	TRBD2	TRBJ2-1	TGTGCCAGTAGTACCGGACTAGCGGGAGGGGATGAGCAGTTCTTC	CASSTGLAGGDEQFF
TRBV11-2	-	TRBD1	TRBJ1-2	TGTGCCAGCAGCACGGGGACAGGGTACGGCTACACCTTC	CASSTGTGYGYTF
TRBV7-3	-	-	TRBJ1-1	TGTGCCAGCAGCACAACAGTGAACACTGAAGCTTTCTTT	CASSTTVNTEAFF
TRBV6-5	-	-	TRBJ2-3	TGTGCCAGCAGTTGGGGTTCCGGGTTAGATACGCAGTATTTT	CASSWGSGLDTQYF
TRBV27	-	-	TRBJ1-1	TGTGCCAGCAAGAAAACGGTAAAGAACACTGAAGCTTTCTTT	CASKKTVKNTEAFF
TRBV5-1	-	-	TRBJ2-2	TGCGCCAGCAGCTTGTTGGGGGGCACCACCGGGGAGCTGTTTTTT	CASSLLGGTTGELFF
TRBV3-1/TRBV3-2	-	-	TRBJ2-1	TGTGCCAGCACTTTTTGGGGCTCCTACAATGAGCAGTTCTTC	CASTFWGSYNEQFF
TRBV6-2/TRBV6-3	-	TRBD2	TRBJ2-3	TGTGCCAGCAGTCTCGGACTAGCGGGAGGGATAGATACGCAGTATTTT	CASSLGLAGGIDTQYF
TRBV7-9	once	TRBD2	TRBJ2-1	TGTGCCAGCAGCCCCGGGACTAGCGGGAGTGTGGACAATGAGCAGTTCTTC	CASSPGTSGSVDNEQFF
TRBV18	-	-	TRBJ1-1	TGTGCCAGCTCACCACCCTGGTCACCGAACACTGAAGCTTTCTTT	CASSPPWSPNTEAFF
TRBV6-9	-	-	TRBJ2-1	TGTGCCAGCAGTTATTCGAGGAGGAAAGGCTACAATGAGCAGTTCTTC	CASSYSRRKGYNEQFF
TRBV19	-	-	TRBJ2-1	TGTGCCAGTAGTATAGGTAATGAGCAGTTCTTC	CASSIGNEQFF
TRBV2	-	TRBD2	TRBJ2-2	TGTGCCAGCAGTGTGGCGGGAGCGAACACCGGGGAGCTGTTTTTT	CASSVAGANTGELFF
TRBV28	-	TRBD2	TRBJ2-2	TGTGCCAGCAGTTTCGGGACTAGCGGCACCGGGGAGCTGTTTTTT	CASSFGTSGTGELFF
TRBV20-1	-	-	TRBJ2-1	TGCAGTGCTAGTGGACCCAGTGTTGTCAATGAGCAGTTCTTC	CSASGPSVVNEQFF
TRBV2	-	TRBD1	TRBJ2-1	TGTGCCAGCAGAGGACAGGGGCTCGCCTACAATGAGCAGTTCTTC	CASRGQGLAYNEQFF
TRBV19	-	-	TRBJ2-7	TGTGCCAGTAGTATAGACACCCCCTACGAGCAGTACTTC	CASSIDTPYEQYF
TRBV29-1	few	-	TRBJ1-4	TGCAGCGTTGGATCCTTTACGGGGACTAATGAAAAACTGTTTTTT	CSVGSFTGTNEKLFF
TRBV6-2/TRBV6-3	-	TRBD1	TRBJ2-7	TGTGCCAGCAGTACCCGACAGGGGGCAGGGTACGAGCAGTACTTC	CASSTRQGAGYEQYF
TRBV19	-	TRBD1	TRBJ1-2	TGTGCCAGTAGTACGACAGGGTCTGCCAACTATGGCTACACCTTC	CASSTTGSANYGYTF
TRBV11-2	-	-	TRBJ2-3	TGTGCCAGCAGCTCCCGCGCCCGGACAGGCACAGATACGCAGTATTTT	CASSSRARTGTDTQYF
TRBV7-2	-	TRBD2	TRBJ2-2	TGTGCCAGCAGCTTAGGCGGACTAGCGGGAGCCGGGGAGCTGTTTTTT	CASSLGGLAGAGELFF